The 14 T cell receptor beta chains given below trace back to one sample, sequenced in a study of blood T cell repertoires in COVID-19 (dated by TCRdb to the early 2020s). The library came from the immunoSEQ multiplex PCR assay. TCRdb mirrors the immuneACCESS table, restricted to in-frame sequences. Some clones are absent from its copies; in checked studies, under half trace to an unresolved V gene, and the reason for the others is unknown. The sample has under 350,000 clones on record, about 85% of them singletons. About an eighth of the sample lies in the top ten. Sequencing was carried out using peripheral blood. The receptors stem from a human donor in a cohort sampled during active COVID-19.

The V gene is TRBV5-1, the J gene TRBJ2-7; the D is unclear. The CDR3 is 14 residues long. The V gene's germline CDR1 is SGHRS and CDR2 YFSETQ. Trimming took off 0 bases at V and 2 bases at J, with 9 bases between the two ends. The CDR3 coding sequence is TGCGCCAGCAGCTTGGATTTTGGGCCCTACGAGCAGTACTTC. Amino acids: CASSLDFGPYEQYF.

The CDR3 is CASGGAVQETQYF. The CDR3 DNA reads TGTGCTAGTGGGGGGGCAGTACAAGAGACCCAGTACTTC. The rearrangement uses TRBV12-5 and TRBJ2-5; possibly TRBD1 for D (6 bases). Germline CDR1 reads LGHNT; CDR2 reads FRNRAP. The CDR3 length is 13 residues. V dropped 6 bases and J dropped 2 bases, with 10 bases sitting between them.

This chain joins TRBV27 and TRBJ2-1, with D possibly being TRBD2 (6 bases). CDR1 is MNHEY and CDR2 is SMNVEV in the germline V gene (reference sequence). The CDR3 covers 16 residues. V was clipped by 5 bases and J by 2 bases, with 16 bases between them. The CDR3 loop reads CASSETSGPPYNEQFF. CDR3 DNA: TGTGCCAGCAGTGAGACGAGCGGGCCTCCCTACAATGAGCAGTTCTTC.

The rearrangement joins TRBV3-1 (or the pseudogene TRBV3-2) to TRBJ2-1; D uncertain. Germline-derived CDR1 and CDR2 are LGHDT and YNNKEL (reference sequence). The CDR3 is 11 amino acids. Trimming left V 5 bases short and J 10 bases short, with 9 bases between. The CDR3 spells CASSNPREQFF. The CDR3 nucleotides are TGTGCCAGCAGCAACCCTAGGGAGCAGTTCTTC.

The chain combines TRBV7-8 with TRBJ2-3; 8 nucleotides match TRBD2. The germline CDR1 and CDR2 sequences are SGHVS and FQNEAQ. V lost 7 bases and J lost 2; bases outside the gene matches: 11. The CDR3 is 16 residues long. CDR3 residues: CASTPGGGTSTDTQYF. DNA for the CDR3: TGTGCCAGCACCCCGGGGGGGGGTACCTCCACAGATACGCAGTATTTT.

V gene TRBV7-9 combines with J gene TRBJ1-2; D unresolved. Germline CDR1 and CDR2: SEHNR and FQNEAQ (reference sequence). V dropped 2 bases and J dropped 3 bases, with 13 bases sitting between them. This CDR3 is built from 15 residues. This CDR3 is CASSLMRAQDYGYTF. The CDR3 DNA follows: TGTGCCAGCAGCTTAATGAGGGCGCAGGACTATGGCTACACCTTC.

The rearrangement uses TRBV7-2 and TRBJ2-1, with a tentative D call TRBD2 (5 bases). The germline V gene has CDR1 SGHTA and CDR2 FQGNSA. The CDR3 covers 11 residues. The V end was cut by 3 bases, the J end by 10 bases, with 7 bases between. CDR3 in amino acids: CASSFLAEQFF. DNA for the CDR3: TGTGCCAGCAGCTTTTTAGCGGAGCAGTTCTTC.

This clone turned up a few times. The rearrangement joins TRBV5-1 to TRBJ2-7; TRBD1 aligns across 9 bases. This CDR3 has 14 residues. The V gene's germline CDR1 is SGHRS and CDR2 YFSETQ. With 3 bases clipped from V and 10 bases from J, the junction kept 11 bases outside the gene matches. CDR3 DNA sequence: TGCGCCAGCAGCTCGACGGGACAGGGCCGCTTCCAGTACTTC. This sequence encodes CASSSTGQGRFQYF.

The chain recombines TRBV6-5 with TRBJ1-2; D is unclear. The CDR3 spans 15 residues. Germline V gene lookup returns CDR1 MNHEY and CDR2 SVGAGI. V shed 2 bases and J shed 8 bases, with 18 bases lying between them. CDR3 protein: CASSYRNHRRSGYTF. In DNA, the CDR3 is TGTGCCAGCAGTTACCGAAATCACAGAAGGTCGGGCTACACCTTC.

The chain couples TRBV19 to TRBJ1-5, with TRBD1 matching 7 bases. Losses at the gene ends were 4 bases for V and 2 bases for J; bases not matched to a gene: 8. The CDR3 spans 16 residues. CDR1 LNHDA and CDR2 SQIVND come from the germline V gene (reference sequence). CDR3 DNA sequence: TGTGCCAGTAGTAGGCGCGGACAGGTAGGCAATCAGCCCCAGCATTTT. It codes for CASSRRGQVGNQPQHF.

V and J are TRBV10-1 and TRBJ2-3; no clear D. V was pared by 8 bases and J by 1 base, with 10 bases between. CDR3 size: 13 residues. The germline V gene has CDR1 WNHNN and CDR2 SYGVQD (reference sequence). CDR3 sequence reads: CASSYNRTDTQYF. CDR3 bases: TGCGCCAGCTCTTATAATCGCACAGATACGCAGTATTTT.

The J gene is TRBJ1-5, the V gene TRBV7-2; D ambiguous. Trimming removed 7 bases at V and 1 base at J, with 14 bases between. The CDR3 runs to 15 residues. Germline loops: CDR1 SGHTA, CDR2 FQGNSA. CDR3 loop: CASTIGGVSNQPQHF. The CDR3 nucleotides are TGTGCCAGCACTATAGGCGGGGTAAGCAATCAGCCCCAGCATTTT.

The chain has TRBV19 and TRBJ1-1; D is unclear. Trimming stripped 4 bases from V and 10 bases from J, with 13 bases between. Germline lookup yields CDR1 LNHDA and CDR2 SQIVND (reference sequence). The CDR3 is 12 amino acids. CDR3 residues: CASSTRRTGAFF. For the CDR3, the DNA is TGTGCCAGTAGTACCCGGAGAACGGGAGCTTTCTTT.

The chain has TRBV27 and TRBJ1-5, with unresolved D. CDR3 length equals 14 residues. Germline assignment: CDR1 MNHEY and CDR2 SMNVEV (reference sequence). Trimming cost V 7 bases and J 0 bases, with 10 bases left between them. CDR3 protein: CASKTTISNQPQHF. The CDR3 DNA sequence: TGTGCCAGCAAAACGACTATTAGCAATCAGCCCCAGCATTTT.